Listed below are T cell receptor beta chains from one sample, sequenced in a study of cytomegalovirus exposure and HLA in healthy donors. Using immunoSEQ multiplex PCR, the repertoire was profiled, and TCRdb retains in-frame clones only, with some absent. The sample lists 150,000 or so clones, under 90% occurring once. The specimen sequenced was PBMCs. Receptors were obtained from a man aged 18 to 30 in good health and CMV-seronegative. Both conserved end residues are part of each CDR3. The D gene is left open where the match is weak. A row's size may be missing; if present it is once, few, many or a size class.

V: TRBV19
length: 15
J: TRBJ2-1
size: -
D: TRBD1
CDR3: CASSTGTGVSNEQFF
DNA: TGTGCCAGCAGCACCGGGACAGGCGTGAGCAATGAGCAGTTCTTC

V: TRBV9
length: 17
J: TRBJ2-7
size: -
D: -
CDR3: CASSVGRGGTGLYEQYF
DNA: TGTGCCAGCAGCGTAGGACGGGGGGGGACAGGGCTCTACGAGCAGTACTTC

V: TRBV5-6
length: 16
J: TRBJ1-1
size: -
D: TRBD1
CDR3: CASRLGTGLRGTEAFF
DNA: TGTGCCAGCAGATTAGGGACAGGGTTGAGGGGGACTGAAGCTTTCTTT

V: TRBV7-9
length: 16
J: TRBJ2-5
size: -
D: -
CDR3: CSSSLAAGPASETQYF
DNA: TGTTCCAGCAGCTTAGCCGCGGGACCAGCATCGGAGACCCAGTACTTC

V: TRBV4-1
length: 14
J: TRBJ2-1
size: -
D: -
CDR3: CASSPSQTPNEQFF
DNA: TGCGCCAGCAGCCCAAGTCAGACTCCGAATGAGCAGTTCTTC

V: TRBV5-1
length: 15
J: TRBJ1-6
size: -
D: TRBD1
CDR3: CASSGTGQGSAPLHF
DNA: TGCGCCAGCAGCGGCACGGGACAGGGATCTGCCCCCCTCCACTTT

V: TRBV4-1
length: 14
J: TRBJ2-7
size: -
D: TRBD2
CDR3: CASSQDGGVYEQYF
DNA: TGCGCCAGCAGCCAAGATGGGGGGGTATACGAGCAGTACTTC

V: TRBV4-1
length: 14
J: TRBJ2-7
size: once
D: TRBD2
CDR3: CASSPSGGNYEQYF
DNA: TGCGCCAGCAGCCCCAGCGGGGGGAACTACGAGCAGTACTTC

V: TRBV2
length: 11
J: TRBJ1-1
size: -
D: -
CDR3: CASSRRTEAFF
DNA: TGTGCCAGCAGTCGGAGGACTGAAGCTTTCTTT

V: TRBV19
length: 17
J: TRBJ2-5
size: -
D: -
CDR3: CASSIGSGALVGETQYF
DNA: TGTGCCAGTAGTATAGGCAGTGGGGCCCTAGTCGGAGAGACCCAGTACTTC

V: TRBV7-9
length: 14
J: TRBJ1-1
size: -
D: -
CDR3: CASSLQGGDTEAFF
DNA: TGTGCCAGCAGCTTACAGGGAGGGGACACTGAAGCTTTCTTT

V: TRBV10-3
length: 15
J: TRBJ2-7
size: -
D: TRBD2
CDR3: CAISERGLAGGEQYF
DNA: TGTGCCATCAGTGAAAGAGGTCTAGCGGGGGGCGAGCAGTACTTC

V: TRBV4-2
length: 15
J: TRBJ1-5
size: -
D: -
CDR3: CASSQDAEGVQPQHF
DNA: TGTGCCAGCAGCCAAGATGCGGAGGGAGTCCAGCCCCAGCATTTT

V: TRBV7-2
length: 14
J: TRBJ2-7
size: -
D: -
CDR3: CASSPGGSRDEQYF
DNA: TGTGCCAGCAGCCCAGGGGGGTCAAGGGACGAGCAGTACTTC

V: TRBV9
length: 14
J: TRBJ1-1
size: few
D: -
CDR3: CASSLRVAGTEAFF
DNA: TGTGCCAGCAGCCTTCGAGTTGCGGGCACTGAAGCTTTCTTT

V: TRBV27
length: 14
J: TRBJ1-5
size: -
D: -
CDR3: CASSRTVSNQPQHF
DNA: TGTGCCAGCAGTAGGACAGTTAGCAATCAGCCCCAGCATTTT

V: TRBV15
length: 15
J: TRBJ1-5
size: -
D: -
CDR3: CATSSRGFSNQPQHF
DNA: TGTGCCACCAGCAGCCGGGGTTTTAGCAATCAGCCCCAGCATTTT

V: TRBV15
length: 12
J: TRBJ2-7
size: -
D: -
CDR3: CATSTTAYEQYF
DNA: TGTGCCACCAGCACGACAGCCTACGAGCAGTACTTC

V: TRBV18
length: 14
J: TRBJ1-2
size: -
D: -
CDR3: CASSPPGRDYGYTF
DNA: TGTGCCAGCTCACCACCGGGCCGAGACTATGGCTACACCTTC